Below are 14 T cell receptor beta chains sequenced from a single sample in a study of regulatory T cells in long-lasting Graves disease. The time point is: persistent/refractory GD, antithyroid drugs over 5 years with positive TRAb. Extracted RNA from PBMCs served as the source of the TCR library. With iRepertoire HTBI primers and Arm-PCR of CDR3 regions, TCR beta libraries were built. Via MiXCR, TCRdb re-called the multiplex PCR reads, giving one row per CDR3 protein. This table has about 340,000 distinct CDR3 sequences, around 20% appearing once. This sample comprised peripheral blood mononuclear cells (PBMCs), obtained when the disease was refractory, from a patient treated with antithyroid drugs. The receptor set was obtained from a female donor with Graves disease.

This clonotype appeared a few times. This chain uses TRBV7-9 with TRBJ2-5; the D is unclear. Germline CDR1 reads SEHNR; CDR2 reads FQNEAQ (reference sequence). The V end lost 2 bases, the J end lost 5 bases, and 15 bases lay between the germline ends. The CDR3 runs to 15 residues. The CDR3 loop reads CASSLRQALRETQYF. In DNA form, the CDR3 reads TGTGCCAGCAGCTTACGGCAGGCCTTACGGGAGACCCAGTACTTC.

This sequence joins TRBV5-1 and TRBJ1-6; TRBD1 is a possible D gene (5 bases). The CDR3 loop spans 15 amino acids. Between the trimmed V and J ends, which lost 0 bases and 7 bases, there was a span of 11 bases. Germline V lookup: CDR1 SGHRS, CDR2 YFSETQ. As DNA, the CDR3 is TGCGCCAGCAGCTTGGCGCAGGGCGGCAATTCACCCCTCCACTTT. It is translated as CASSLAQGGNSPLHF.

This clonotype has a count of ten or more. J is TRBJ1-2 and V is TRBV5-5; 9 bases line up with TRBD1. This CDR3 comprises 13 residues. The V gene's germline CDR1 is SGHKS and CDR2 YYEKEE (reference sequence). The J segment lost 7 bases and the V segment lost 5 bases, leaving 6 bases of the junction unmatched. For the CDR3, the DNA is TGTGCCAGCAGGAAACAGGGGGCATTTGGCTACACCTTC. Translating gives CASRKQGAFGYTF.

This clonotype was seen at least ten times. The CDR3 loop reads CAPGQSSGANVLTF. Written as DNA, the CDR3 is TGTGCCCCCGGACAGAGCTCTGGGGCCAACGTCCTGACTTTC. The rearrangement joins TRBV24-1 to TRBJ2-6, with a tentative D call TRBD1 (6 bases). V lost 12 bases, J lost 0 bases, and 11 bases lay in between. The CDR3 contains 14 residues. CDR1 and CDR2 from the germline V gene are KGHDR and SFDVKD.

This clonotype was recorded many times. This chain joins TRBV11-2 and TRBJ2-2; D may be TRBD2 (5 bases). V lost 5 bases and J lost 6, with 10 bases in between. This CDR3 has 13 residues. Germline values: CDR1 SGHAT, CDR2 FQNNGV. CDR3 sequence reads: CASSPRESGELFF. CDR3 coding DNA: TGTGCCAGCAGCCCCCGGGAATCCGGGGAGCTGTTTTTT.

This clonotype was counted ten times or more. The V call is TRBV2, the J call TRBJ1-2, with D possibly matching TRBD1 (6 bases). This CDR3 comprises 15 residues. Trimming left V 6 bases short and J 7 bases short, with 21 bases between. Per the germline V gene, CDR1 is SNHLY and CDR2 is FYNNEI. DNA of the CDR3: TGTGCCAGCAGCCCGAGGGGGGGCCGGGTCGGTGGCTACACCTTC. Translation gives CASSPRGGRVGGYTF.

This clonotype was seen only a few times. The chain combines TRBV30 with TRBJ2-5, with 7 bases fitting TRBD2. This CDR3 contains 13 residues. J gave up 4 bases and V 6 bases, and 8 bases lay outside the gene matches. Germline V lookup: CDR1 GTSNPN, CDR2 SVGIG (reference sequence). CDR3 DNA sequence: TGTGCCTGTCAGTGGGCTAGCGGAGAGACCCAGTACTTC. It encodes CACQWASGETQYF.

There are a few counts of this clonotype. This sequence joins TRBV30 and TRBJ1-2; D gene uncertain. V lost 0 bases and J lost 5, with 7 bases in between. Germline V lookup: CDR1 GTSNPN, CDR2 SVGIG (reference sequence). The CDR3 spans 12 residues. CDR3 nucleotide sequence: TGTGCCTGGAGTGTTGGAACTTATGGCTACACCTTC. Its translation is CAWSVGTYGYTF.

J is TRBJ1-4 and V is TRBV4-1, with D hard to call. This CDR3 comprises 15 residues. V was pared by 4 bases and J by 0 bases, with 9 bases between. CDR1 and CDR2 from the germline V gene are MGHRA and YSYEKL. The CDR3 sequence is CASSRLIATNEKLFF. The CDR3 DNA follows: TGCGCCAGCAGCCGATTGATAGCAACTAATGAAAAACTGTTTTTT.

The chain joins TRBV12-3 or TRBV12-4 to TRBJ2-1, with 9 positions matching TRBD2. Trimming took 2 bases from V and 9 from J; bases not matched to a gene: 5. CDR3 length: 14 amino acids. CDR3 sequence: CASSLRTSDSEQFF. CDR3 DNA sequence: TGTGCCAGCAGTTTAAGGACTAGCGACAGTGAGCAGTTCTTC.

This clonotype was found many times. This chain uses TRBV7-9 with TRBJ2-7; 10 positions match TRBD1. The length of the CDR3 is 17 residues. The germline V gene has CDR1 SEHNR and CDR2 FQNEAQ (reference sequence). J gave up 2 bases and V 8 bases, and 15 bases lay outside the gene matches. The CDR3, as DNA: TGTGCCAGCCAACTAATTACGCCGGGACAGGGGACCTACGAGCAGTACTTC. As protein: CASQLITPGQGTYEQYF.

The table lists this clonotype with many counts. The CDR3 is CASSDMTGAQETQYF. CDR3 DNA sequence: TGTGCCAGCAGCGATATGACAGGGGCCCAAGAGACCCAGTACTTC. The J gene is TRBJ2-5, the V gene TRBV2, with 8 bases that match TRBD1. The CDR3 covers 15 residues. V trimming: 6 bases; J trimming: 1 base; junction bases outside the gene matches: 7. Looked up from germline, CDR1 is SNHLY and CDR2 is FYNNEI.

As for this clonotype: One junction end does not reproduce the germline sequence, and a read error may be involved. The genes are TRBV7-3 and TRBJ1-5, with 8 bases that match TRBD1. Germline values: CDR1 SGHTA, CDR2 FQGTGA. The CDR3 has 17 residues. The CDR3 DNA sequence: TGTGGCAGCACAGTGCGCCGGGACAGGTCCCGCAATCAGCCCCAGCATTTT. Translated, it gives CGSTVRRDRSRNQPQHF.

This clonotype has at least ten counts. The chain recombines TRBV20-1 with TRBJ2-4; D tentatively fits TRBD1 or TRBD2 (5 bases each). Germline V CDR1 and CDR2: DFQATT, SNEGSKA (reference sequence). The CDR3 contains 16 residues. Trimming cost V 6 bases and J 0 bases, with 18 bases left between them. The CDR3 region is CSAPGTAALAKNIQYF. The CDR3 DNA is TGCAGTGCGCCGGGGACGGCTGCTCTAGCCAAAAACATTCAGTACTTC.